These 9 T cell receptor beta chains share one sample of origin, sequenced in a study of CD8+ T cells in alopecia areata. Extracted from the samples, RNA was reverse transcribed into cDNA to serve as the sequencing template. The assay was immunoSEQ multiplex PCR, and TCRdb's table has in-frame clones only and misses some. The table has 150,000 to 200,000 clones, approximately 59% seen once. This specimen consisted of CD4+ T cells sorted from blood, obtained at week 0. These receptor sequences come from a human donor with alopecia areata.

The J gene is TRBJ1-5, the V gene TRBV6-1, with no clear D. V was shortened by 2 bases and J by 5 bases, with 10 bases between the two germline ends. This CDR3 is built from 14 residues. CDR1 and CDR2 (germline): MNHNS, SASEGT. The CDR3 region has the DNA TGTGCCAGCAGTGAACCGGGAAGAGATCAGCCCCAGCATTTT. Its translation is CASSEPGRDQPQHF.

The chain recombines TRBV15 with TRBJ2-3; D might be TRBD1 (6 bases). V lost 4 bases, J lost 12 bases, and 17 bases lay in between. The CDR3 loop spans 13 amino acids. Germline CDR1 LNHNV, CDR2 YYDKDF (reference sequence). The CDR3: CATSTVRDTEQYF. CDR3 sequence (DNA): TGTGCCACCAGCACAGTCCGGGACACTGAACAGTATTTT.

The chain carries TRBV4-1 and TRBJ1-4; D remains ambiguous. V dropped 2 bases and J dropped 8 bases, with 6 bases sitting between them. The CDR3 is 12 residues long. Germline loops: CDR1 MGHRA, CDR2 YSYEKL. The CDR3 here is CASSQLGEKLFF. The CDR3 region has the DNA TGCGCCAGCAGCCAACTTGGGGAAAAACTGTTTTTT.

The V and J genes are TRBV6-5 and TRBJ1-1; D is unclear. V dropped 5 bases and J dropped 4 bases, with 11 bases sitting between them. This CDR3 has 13 amino acids. The germline V gene has CDR1 MNHEY and CDR2 SVGAGI. The CDR3 protein is CASSRGSVTEAFF. The CDR3 region has the DNA TGTGCCAGCAGTCGTGGGTCGGTCACTGAAGCTTTCTTT.

The J gene is TRBJ1-2, the V gene TRBV18; TRBD1 matches at 9 bases. This CDR3 comprises 15 residues. Trimming cost V 3 bases and J 8 bases; bases outside gene matches: 10. Germline lookup yields CDR1 KGHSH and CDR2 LQKENI. Written as DNA, the CDR3 is TGTGCCAGCTCACCCGTTGGACAGGGGCTAGGAGGCTACACCTTC. Translating gives CASSPVGQGLGGYTF. The entire variable domain, with the rest obtained from reference TRBV18 and TRBJ1-2, is as follows: NAGVMQNPRHLVRRRGQEARLRCSPMKGHSHVYWYRQLPEEGLKFMVYLQKENIIDESGMPKERFSAEFPKEGPSILRIQQVVRGDSAAYFCASSPVGQGLGGYTFGSGTRLTVV.

A remark on this clone: This same CDR3 is encoded by further DNA sequences in the sample. The J gene is TRBJ1-5, the V gene TRBV30; D ambiguous. V was pared by 1 base and J by 1 base, with 5 bases between. Germline-derived CDR1 and CDR2 are GTSNPN and SVGIG (reference sequence). This CDR3 has 13 amino acids. In nucleotides, the CDR3 is TGTGCCTGGAGTGGTGGGAGCAATCAGCCCCAGCATTTT. Translating it yields CAWSGGSNQPQHF.

This clone was found a few times. The chain combines TRBV7-9 with TRBJ1-6; 8 bases line up with TRBD1. This CDR3 has 14 residues. J was trimmed by 9 bases and V by 4 bases; bases with no gene match: 5. From germline, CDR1 is SEHNR and CDR2 FQNEAQ (reference sequence). The chain's CDR3 is CASSSGQGRSPLHF. The CDR3 DNA sequence: TGTGCCAGCAGCTCCGGACAGGGACGTTCACCCCTCCACTTT.

The chain couples TRBV15 to TRBJ1-5, with D possibly TRBD1 on 6 matching bases. Trimming took 1 base from V and 8 from J, leaving 12 bases between them. The CDR3 covers 14 residues. Looked up from germline, CDR1 is LNHNV and CDR2 is YYDKDF (reference sequence). In nucleotides, the CDR3 is TGTGCCACCAGCAGAGTGGGGGGCGTGGAGCCCCAGCATTTT. It yields the protein CATSRVGGVEPQHF.

The rearrangement joins TRBV5-1 to TRBJ1-4; the D is unclear. V was trimmed by 0 bases and J by 0 bases, leaving 6 bases between them. Germline CDR1 reads SGHRS; CDR2 reads YFSETQ. The CDR3 covers 15 residues. CDR3 nucleotide sequence: TGCGCCAGCAGCTTGGCCCGTGCAACTAATGAAAAACTGTTTTTT. As protein: CASSLARATNEKLFF.